This TCR beta chain was identified during a study of blood T cells in healthy people across ages. Overall study findings and caveats: Long-lived donors carried more naive CD4+ cells and greater diversity than aged donors. Age advanced and TCR beta diversity per million T cells fell, roughly linearly. Higher naive T cell percentage went strongly together with higher TCR beta diversity.

As to this clonotype: The antigen remains undetermined. One end of the junction does not line up with germline, which may come from a read error.

PCR was performed a second time for about 7 to 12 cycles using a sample-barcoded 5' primer and a J-beta primer mix. MiXCR, run by TCRdb on the 5' RACE reads, gives a single entry per CDR3 protein. This sample carries about 680,000 distinct CDR3 sequences, roughly 50% of them seen once, and the ten largest clones take about a third. The sequence came from an older woman in good health. Sequenced material: blood.

The CDR3 DNA sequence: TGTGCCGGCAGCTCCAGGCAGGGTCTCGCCTACGAGCAGTACTTC. This gives the protein CAGSSRQGLAYEQYF. The chain joins TRBV7-2 to TRBJ2-7; possibly TRBD1 for D (5 bases). Germline CDR1 is SGHTA and CDR2 is FQGNSA. The CDR3 runs to 15 residues.